Presented here are 5 T cell receptor beta chains from one specimen sequenced in a study of blood T cell repertoires in COVID-19. Profiling relied on immunoSEQ multiplex PCR, and the TCRdb table lists in-frame clones only, not all of them. This sample yields 45,000 to 50,000 clones, of which roughly 90% are seen a single time; under 9.5% belongs to the top ten. The sample consisted of peripheral blood. The receptors were sampled from a human donor in a cohort sampled during active COVID-19.

CDR3 region: CASSSGTGASNSPLHF. The CDR3 DNA reads as TGCGCCAGCAGCTCCGGGACAGGGGCAAGCAATTCACCCCTCCACTTT. This rearrangement joins TRBV5-1 to TRBJ1-6; 10 positions agree with TRBD1. Germline CDR1 is SGHRS and CDR2 is YFSETQ. V lost 3 bases and J lost 7; bases outside the gene matches: 7. The CDR3 is 16 residues long.

This sequence joins TRBV7-2 and TRBJ2-1, with 12 bases aligning to TRBD2. Germline lookup yields CDR1 SGHTA and CDR2 FQGNSA. V trimming: 5 bases; J trimming: 6 bases; junction bases outside the gene matches: 5. The CDR3 length is 15 residues. This chain's CDR3 is CASSPGLAGPNEQFF. The CDR3 nucleotides are TGTGCCAGCAGCCCGGGACTAGCGGGCCCCAATGAGCAGTTCTTC.

Only a few counts were recorded for this clone. J is TRBJ2-2 and V is TRBV7-8; no firm D call. CDR1 is SGHVS and CDR2 is FQNEAQ in the germline V gene. V dropped 1 base and J dropped 1 base, with 7 bases sitting between them. The CDR3 covers 15 residues. CDR3 region: CASSLVAGNTGELFF. The CDR3 nucleotides are TGTGCCAGCAGCTTAGTGGCTGGGAACACCGGGGAGCTGTTTTTT.

This clone is classed as medium-sized. This rearrangement joins TRBV4-2 to TRBJ2-5; 11 positions match TRBD2. Germline V gives CDR1 LGHNA, CDR2 YNFKEQ. This CDR3 contains 18 residues. V trimming: 0 bases; J trimming: 2 bases; junction bases outside the gene matches: 8. CDR3 in amino acids: CASSQELSGGAKQETQYF. CDR3 bases: TGTGCCAGCAGCCAAGAACTTAGCGGGGGGGCTAAACAAGAGACCCAGTACTTC.

This chain joins TRBV19 and TRBJ1-1; D remains unclear. The CDR3 spans 17 residues. CDR1 and CDR2 (germline): LNHDA, SQIVND (reference sequence). V lost 6 bases, J lost 0 bases, and 20 bases lay in between. CDR3: CASSSSRRNTMNTEAFF. The CDR3 DNA reads as TGTGCCAGTAGCTCTTCCCGGCGGAACACGATGAACACTGAAGCTTTCTTT. The whole variable domain, filled in from reference TRBV19 and TRBJ1-1, reads DGGITQSPKYLFRKEGQNVTLSCEQNLNHDAMYWYRQDPGQGLRLIYYSQIVNDFQKGDIAEGYSVSREKKESFPLTVTSAQKNPTAFYLCASSSSRRNTMNTEAFFGQGTRLTVV.